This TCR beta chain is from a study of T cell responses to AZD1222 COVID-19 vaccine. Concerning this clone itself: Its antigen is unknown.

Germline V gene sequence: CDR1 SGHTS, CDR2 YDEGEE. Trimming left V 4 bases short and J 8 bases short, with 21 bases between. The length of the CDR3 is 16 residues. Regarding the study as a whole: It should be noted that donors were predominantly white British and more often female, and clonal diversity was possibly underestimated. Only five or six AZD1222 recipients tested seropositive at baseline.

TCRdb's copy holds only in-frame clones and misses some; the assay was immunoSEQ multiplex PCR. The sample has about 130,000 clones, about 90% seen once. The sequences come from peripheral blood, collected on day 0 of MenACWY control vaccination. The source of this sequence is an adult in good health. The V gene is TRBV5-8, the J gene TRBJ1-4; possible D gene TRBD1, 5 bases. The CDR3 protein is CASSPGSAGIGEKLFF. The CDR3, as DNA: TGTGCCAGCAGCCCTGGATCCGCAGGGATTGGGGAAAAACTGTTTTTT. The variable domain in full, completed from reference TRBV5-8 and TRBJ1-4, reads EAGVTQSPTHLIKTRGQQATLRCSPISGHTSVYWYQQALGLGLQFLLWYDEGEERNRGNFPPRFSGRQFPNYSSELNVNALELEDSALYLCASSPGSAGIGEKLFFGSGTQLSVL.